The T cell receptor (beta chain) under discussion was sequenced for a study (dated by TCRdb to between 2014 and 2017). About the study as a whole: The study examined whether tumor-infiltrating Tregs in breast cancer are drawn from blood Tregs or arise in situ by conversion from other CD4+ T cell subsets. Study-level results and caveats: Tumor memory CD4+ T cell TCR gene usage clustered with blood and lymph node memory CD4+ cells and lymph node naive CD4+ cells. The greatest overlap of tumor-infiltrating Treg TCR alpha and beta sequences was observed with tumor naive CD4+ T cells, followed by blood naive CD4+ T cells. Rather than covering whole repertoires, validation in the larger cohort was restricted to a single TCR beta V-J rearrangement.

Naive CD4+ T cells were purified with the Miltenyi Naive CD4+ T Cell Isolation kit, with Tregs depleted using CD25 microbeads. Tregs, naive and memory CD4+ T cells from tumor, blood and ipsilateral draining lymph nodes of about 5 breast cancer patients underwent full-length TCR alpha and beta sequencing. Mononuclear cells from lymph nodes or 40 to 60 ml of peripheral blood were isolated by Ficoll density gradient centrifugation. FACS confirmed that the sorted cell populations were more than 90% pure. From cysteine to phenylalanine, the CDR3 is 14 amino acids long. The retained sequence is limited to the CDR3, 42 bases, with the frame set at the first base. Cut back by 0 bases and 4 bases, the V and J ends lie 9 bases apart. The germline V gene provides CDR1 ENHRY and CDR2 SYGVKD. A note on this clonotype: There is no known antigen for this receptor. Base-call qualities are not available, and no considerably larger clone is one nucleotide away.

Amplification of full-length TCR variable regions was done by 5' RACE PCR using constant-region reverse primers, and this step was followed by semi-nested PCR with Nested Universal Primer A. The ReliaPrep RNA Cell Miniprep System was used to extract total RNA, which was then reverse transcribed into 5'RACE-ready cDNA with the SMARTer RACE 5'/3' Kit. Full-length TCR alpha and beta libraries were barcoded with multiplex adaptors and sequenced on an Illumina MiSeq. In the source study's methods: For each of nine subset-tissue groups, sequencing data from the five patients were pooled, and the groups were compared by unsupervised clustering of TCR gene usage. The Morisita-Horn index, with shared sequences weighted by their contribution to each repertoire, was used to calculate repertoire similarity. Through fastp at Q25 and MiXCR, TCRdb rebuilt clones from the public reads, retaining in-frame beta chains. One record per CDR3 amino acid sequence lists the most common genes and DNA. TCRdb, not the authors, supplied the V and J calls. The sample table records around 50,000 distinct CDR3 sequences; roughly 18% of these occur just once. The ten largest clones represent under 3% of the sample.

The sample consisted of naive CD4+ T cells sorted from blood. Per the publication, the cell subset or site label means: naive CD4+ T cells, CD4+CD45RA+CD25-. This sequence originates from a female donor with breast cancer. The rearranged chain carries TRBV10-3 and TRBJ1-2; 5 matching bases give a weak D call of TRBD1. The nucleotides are TGTGCCATCAGTGAGTCGACAGAGGCCTATGGCTACACCTTC. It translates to CAISESTEAYGYTF.